This T cell receptor (beta chain) comes out of a study of Ad26.COV2.S vaccination and SARS-CoV-2 variants. Trimming removed 3 bases from V and 4 bases from J; junction bases left unmatched: 2. The CDR3 is 13 residues long. The germline CDR1 and CDR2 sequences are SQVTM and ANQGSEA. Treatment meaning: 15 to 20 received Ad26.COV2.S at low or high dose, single or two shots; about 5 received placebo; per-sample allocation not given. Following the first vaccine or placebo injection, samples were taken on day 63. Wuhan-strain SARS-CoV-2 spike was expressed by the Ad26 vector that made up the vaccine. Some clones are missing from TCRdb's copy, which holds only in-frame ones; the method was immunoSEQ multiplex PCR. The sample has about 320,000 clones, almost 90% seen once; the top ten hold about 5%.

The clonotype originates from a person between 18 and 65 years old who received the Ad26.COV2.S COVID-19 vaccine or a placebo. The sample consisted of peripheral blood, taken in a trial of Ad26.COV2.S vaccine versus placebo. V and J are TRBV29-1 and TRBJ2-3; the match to TRBD2 covers 9 bases. CDR3 nucleotide sequence: TGCAGCGTTGATGCGGGAGGGGCAGATACGCAGTATTTT. Translation: CSVDAGGADTQYF.